The sequence of this TCR beta chain was determined in a study of breast tumors, draining lymph nodes, adjacent tissues. At least ten counts were recorded for this clonotype. Axillary draining lymph nodes of breast cancer patients supplied the node samples. TCRdb used MiXCR to reprocess the multiplex PCR reads, holding one entry per CDR3 protein. This sample has around 150,000 distinct CDR3 sequences; over 25% occur once, and the top ten carry 2.3%. The CDR3 length is 15 residues. Trimming took 4 bases from V and 0 from J, leaving 13 bases between them. Germline V CDR1 and CDR2: LNHDA, SQIVND (reference sequence).

The source material was axillary lymph node tissue. The gene calls are TRBV19 and TRBJ2-7; no clear D. The origin of this receptor is a female donor with breast cancer. Some clones in this sample may be carry-over from other donors' samples. In nucleotides, the CDR3 is TGTGCCAGTAGTAAAGGGCCAGAAAGCTCCTACGAGCAGTACTTC. It encodes CASSKGPESSYEQYF. The entire variable domain, with the rest obtained from reference TRBV19 and TRBJ2-7, is as follows: DGGITQSPKYLFRKEGQNVTLSCEQNLNHDAMYWYRQDPGQGLRLIYYSQIVNDFQKGDIAEGYSVSREKKESFPLTVTSAQKNPTAFYLCASSKGPESSYEQYFGPGTRLTVT.